This record covers a single T cell receptor (beta chain). Its specificity is unknown. This specimen comes from a study of cytomegalovirus exposure and HLA in healthy donors. The PCR ran on 60 Vbeta and 13 Jbeta primers. Sequencing was performed with immunoSEQ multiplex PCR; in TCRdb, only in-frame clones are kept and a portion is missing. The table includes 90,000 to 150,000 clones, 60% to 75% detected once. General observations from the study: Sequencing depth across donors, presence/absence analyses assumed, was roughly uniform.

J lost 5 bases, V lost 0 bases, and 0 bases had no gene match. The CDR3 sequence is 15 residues long. Germline values: CDR1 LGHNA, CDR2 YNFKEQ. The chain carries TRBV4-2 and TRBJ2-2; 10 nucleotides align to TRBD2. Sequenced sample: PBMCs. This sequence was found in a woman in her thirties or forties in good health and CMV-seropositive. DNA of the CDR3: TGTGCCAGCAGCCAAGAGACTAGCGGGACCGGGGAGCTGTTTTTT. Translated: CASSQETSGTGELFF.